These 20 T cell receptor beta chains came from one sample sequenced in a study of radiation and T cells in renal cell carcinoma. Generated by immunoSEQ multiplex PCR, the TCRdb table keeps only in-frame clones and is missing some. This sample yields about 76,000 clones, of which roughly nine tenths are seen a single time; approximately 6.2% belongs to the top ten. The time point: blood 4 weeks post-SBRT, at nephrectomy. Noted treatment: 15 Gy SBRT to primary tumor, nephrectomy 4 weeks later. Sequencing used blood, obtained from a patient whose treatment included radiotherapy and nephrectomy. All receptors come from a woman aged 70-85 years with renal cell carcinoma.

The CDR3 nucleotides are TGTGCCAGCATACGGACAGGGGACACCGGGGAGCTGTTTTTT. Its translation: CASIRTGDTGELFF. The V gene is TRBV6-1, the J gene TRBJ2-2; 9 bases line up with TRBD1. Germline loops: CDR1 MNHNS, CDR2 SASEGT. The CDR3 sequence is 14 residues long. V was pared by 7 bases and J by 3 bases, with 3 bases of the junction left unmatched.

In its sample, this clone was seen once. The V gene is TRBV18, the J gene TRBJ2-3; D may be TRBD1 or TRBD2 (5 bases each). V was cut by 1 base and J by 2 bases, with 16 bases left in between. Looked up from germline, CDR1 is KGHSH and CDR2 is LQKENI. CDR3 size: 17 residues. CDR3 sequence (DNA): TGTGCCAGCTCACCACGAAGGACACGGGGCTCCACAGATACGCAGTATTTT. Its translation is CASSPRRTRGSTDTQYF.

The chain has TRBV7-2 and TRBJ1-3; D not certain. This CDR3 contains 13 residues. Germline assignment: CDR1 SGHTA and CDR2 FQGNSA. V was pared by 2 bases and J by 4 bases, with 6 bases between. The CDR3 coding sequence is TGTGCCAGCAGCTTATTACAGGGAAACACCATATATTTT. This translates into CASSLLQGNTIYF.

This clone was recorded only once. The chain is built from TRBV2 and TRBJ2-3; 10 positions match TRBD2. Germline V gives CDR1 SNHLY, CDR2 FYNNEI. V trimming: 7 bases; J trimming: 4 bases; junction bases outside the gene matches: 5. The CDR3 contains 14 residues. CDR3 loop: CASIGSGGADTQYF. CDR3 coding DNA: TGTGCCAGCATAGGGAGCGGGGGGGCAGATACGCAGTATTTT.

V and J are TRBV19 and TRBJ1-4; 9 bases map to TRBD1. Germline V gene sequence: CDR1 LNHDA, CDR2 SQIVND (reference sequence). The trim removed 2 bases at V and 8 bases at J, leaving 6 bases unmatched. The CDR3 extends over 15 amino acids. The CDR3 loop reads CASSITRQGGEKLFF. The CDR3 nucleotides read TGTGCCAGTAGTATAACAAGACAGGGGGGAGAAAAACTGTTTTTT.

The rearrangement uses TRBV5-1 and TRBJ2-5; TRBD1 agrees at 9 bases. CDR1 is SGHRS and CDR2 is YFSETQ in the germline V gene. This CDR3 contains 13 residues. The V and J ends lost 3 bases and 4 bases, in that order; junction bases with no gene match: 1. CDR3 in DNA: TGCGCCAGCAGCTGGACAGGGGCAGAGACCCAGTACTTC. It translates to CASSWTGAETQYF.

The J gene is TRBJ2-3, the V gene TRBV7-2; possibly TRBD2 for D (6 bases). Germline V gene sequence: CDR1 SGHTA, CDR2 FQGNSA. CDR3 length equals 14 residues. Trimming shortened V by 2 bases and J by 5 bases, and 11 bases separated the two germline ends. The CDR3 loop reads CASSLKTSRDTQYF. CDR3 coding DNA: TGTGCCAGCAGCTTAAAAACTAGCCGAGATACGCAGTATTTT.

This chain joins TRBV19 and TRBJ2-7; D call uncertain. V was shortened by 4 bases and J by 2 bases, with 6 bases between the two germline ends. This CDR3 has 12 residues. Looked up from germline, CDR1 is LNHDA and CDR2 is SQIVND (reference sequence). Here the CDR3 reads CASSTDTYEQYF. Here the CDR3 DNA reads TGTGCCAGTAGTACTGACACCTACGAGCAGTACTTC.

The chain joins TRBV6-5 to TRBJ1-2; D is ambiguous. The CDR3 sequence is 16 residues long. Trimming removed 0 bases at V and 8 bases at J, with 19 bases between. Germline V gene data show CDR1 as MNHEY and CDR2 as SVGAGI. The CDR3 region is CASSYSITSPSGGYTF. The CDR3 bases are TGTGCCAGCAGTTACTCGATTACCTCCCCCTCCGGAGGCTACACCTTC.

In DNA form, the CDR3 reads TGTGCCAGTAGTTTTGGAGGCTGGGACAGGGGGCGCTACGAGCAGTACTTC. Translated, it gives CASSFGGWDRGRYEQYF. V gene TRBV19 combines with J gene TRBJ2-7, with 12 bases that match TRBD1. Germline V lookup: CDR1 LNHDA, CDR2 SQIVND (reference sequence). The V and J ends lost 5 bases and 3 bases, in that order; junction bases with no gene match: 11. The CDR3 totals 17 residues.

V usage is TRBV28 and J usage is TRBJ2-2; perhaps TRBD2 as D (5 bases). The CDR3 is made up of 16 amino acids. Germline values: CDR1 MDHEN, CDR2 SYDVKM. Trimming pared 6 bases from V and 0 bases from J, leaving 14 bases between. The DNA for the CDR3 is TGTGCCAGCAGGCCGGGGTGGCCTTCGAACACCGGGGAGCTGTTTTTT. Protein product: CASRPGWPSNTGELFF. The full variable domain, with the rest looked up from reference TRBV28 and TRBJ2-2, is DVKVTQSSRYLVKRTGEKVFLECVQDMDHENMFWYRQDPGLGLRLIYFSYDVKMKEKGDIPEGYSVSREKKERFSLILESASTNQTSMYLCASRPGWPSNTGELFFGEGSRLTVL.

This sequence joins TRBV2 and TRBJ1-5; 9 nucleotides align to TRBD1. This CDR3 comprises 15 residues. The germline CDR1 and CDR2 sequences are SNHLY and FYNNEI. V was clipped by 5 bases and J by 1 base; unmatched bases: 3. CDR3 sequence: CASSQGQGSNQPQHF. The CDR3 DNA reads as TGTGCCAGCAGTCAAGGACAGGGGAGCAATCAGCCCCAGCATTTT.

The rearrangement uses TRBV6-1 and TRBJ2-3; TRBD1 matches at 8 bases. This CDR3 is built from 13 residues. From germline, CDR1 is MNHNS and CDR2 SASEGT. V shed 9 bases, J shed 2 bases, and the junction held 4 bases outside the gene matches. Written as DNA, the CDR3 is TGTGCCAGTGGACAGGGCGACACAGATACGCAGTATTTT. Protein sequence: CASGQGDTDTQYF.

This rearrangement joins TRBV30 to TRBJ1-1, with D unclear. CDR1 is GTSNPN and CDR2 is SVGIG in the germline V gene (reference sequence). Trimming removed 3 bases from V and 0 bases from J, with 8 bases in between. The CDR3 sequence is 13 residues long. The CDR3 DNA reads TGTGCCTGGAGAGAGCTGCTGAACACTGAAGCTTTCTTT. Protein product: CAWRELLNTEAFF. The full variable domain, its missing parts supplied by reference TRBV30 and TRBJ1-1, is SQTIHQWPATLVQPVGSPLSLECTVEGTSNPNLYWYRQAAGRGLQLLFYSVGIGQISSEVPQNLSASRPQDRQFILSSKKLLLSDSGFYLCAWRELLNTEAFFGQGTRLTVV.

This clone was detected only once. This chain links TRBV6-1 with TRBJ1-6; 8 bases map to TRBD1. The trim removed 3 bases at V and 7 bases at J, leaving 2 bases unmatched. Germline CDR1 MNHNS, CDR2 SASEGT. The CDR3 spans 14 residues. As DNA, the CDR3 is TGTGCCAGCAGTGAGGCAGGGGGCAATTCACCCCTCCACTTT. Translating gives CASSEAGGNSPLHF.

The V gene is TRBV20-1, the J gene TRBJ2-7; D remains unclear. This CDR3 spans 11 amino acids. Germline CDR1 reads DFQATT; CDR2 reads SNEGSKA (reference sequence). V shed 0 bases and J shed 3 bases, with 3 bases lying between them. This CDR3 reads CSAREGYEQYF. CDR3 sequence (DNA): TGCAGTGCTAGAGAAGGCTACGAGCAGTACTTC.

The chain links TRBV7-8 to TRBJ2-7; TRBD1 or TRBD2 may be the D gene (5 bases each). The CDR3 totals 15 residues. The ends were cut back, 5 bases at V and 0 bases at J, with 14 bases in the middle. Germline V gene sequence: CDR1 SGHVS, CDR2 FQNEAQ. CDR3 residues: CASSTRDGASYEQYF. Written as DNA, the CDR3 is TGTGCCAGCAGCACCCGGGACGGAGCCTCCTACGAGCAGTACTTC.

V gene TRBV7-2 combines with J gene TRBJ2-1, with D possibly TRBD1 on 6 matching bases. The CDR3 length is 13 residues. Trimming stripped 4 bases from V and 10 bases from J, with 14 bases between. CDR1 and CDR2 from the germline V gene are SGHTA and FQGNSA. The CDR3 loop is CASSYDRTGEQFF. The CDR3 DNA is TGTGCCAGCAGCTATGACAGGACGGGCGAGCAGTTCTTC.

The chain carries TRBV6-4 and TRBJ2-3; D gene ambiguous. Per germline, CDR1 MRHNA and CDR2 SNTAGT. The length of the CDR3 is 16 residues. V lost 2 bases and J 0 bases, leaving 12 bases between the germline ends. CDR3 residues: CASSDATSFSTDTQYF. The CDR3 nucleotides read TGTGCCAGCAGTGACGCTACTTCGTTTAGCACAGATACGCAGTATTTT.

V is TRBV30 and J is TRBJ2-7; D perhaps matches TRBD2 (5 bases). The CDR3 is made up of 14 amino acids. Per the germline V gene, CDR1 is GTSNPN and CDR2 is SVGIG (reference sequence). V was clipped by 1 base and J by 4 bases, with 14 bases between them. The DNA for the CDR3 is TGTGCCTGGAGTGAGGGCTGGGAGAGGTACGAGCAGTACTTC. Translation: CAWSEGWERYEQYF.